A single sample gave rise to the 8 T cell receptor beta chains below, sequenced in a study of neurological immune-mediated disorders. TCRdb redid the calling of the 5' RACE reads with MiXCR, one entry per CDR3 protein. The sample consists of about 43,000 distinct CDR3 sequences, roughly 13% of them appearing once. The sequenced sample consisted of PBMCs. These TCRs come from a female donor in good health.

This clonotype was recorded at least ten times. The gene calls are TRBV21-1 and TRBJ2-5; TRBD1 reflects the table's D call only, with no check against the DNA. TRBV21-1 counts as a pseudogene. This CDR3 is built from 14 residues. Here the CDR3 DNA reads TGTGCCAGCAACGCAAGCCGGGCCCAAGAGACCCAGTACTTC. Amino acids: CASNASRAQETQYF.

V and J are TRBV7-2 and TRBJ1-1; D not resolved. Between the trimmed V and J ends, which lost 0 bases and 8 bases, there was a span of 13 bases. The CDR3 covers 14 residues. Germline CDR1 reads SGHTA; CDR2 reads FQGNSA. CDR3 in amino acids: CASSLALTVREAFF. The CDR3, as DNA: TGTGCCAGCAGCTTAGCGCTAACGGTCAGAGAAGCTTTCTTT.

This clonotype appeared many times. This CDR3 is CASSLGQSTDTQYF. In DNA, the CDR3 is TGCGCCAGCAGCCTCGGACAGTCCACAGATACGCAGTATTTT. The rearrangement uses TRBV5-1 and TRBJ2-3; D is possibly TRBD1 (6 bases). CDR3 size: 14 residues. The V gene lost 4 bases and the J gene lost 2 bases, with 11 bases spanning the gap. The germline CDR1 and CDR2 sequences are SGHRS and YFSETQ.

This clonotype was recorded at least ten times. The CDR3 region is CASSGTGNTIYF. The CDR3 DNA reads TGTGCCAGTTCTGGGACTGGAAACACCATATATTTT. The chain couples TRBV2 to TRBJ1-3; the D is unclear. V was trimmed by 9 bases and J by 2 bases, leaving 8 bases between them. This CDR3 has 12 residues. Germline values: CDR1 SNHLY, CDR2 FYNNEI.

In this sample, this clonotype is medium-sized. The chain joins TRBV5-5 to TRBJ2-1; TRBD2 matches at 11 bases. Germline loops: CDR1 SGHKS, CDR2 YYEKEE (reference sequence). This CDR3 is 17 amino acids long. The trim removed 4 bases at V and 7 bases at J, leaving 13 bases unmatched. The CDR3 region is CASSPGPRTSGRNEQFF. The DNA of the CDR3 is TGTGCCAGCAGCCCCGGTCCCAGGACTAGCGGGCGGAATGAGCAGTTCTTC. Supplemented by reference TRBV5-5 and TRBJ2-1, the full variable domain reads DAGVTQSPTHLIKTRGQQVTLRCSPISGHKSVSWYQQVLGQGPQFIFQYYEKEERGRGNFPDRFSARQFPNYSSELNVNALLLGDSALYLCASSPGPRTSGRNEQFFGPGTRLTVL.

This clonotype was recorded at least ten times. The CDR3 bases are TGTGCCAGCAGTGGCTTGAACACCGGGGAGCTGTTTTTT. This sequence encodes CASSGLNTGELFF. This chain links TRBV12-3 or TRBV12-4 with TRBJ2-2, with D uncertain. V was clipped by 5 bases and J by 1 base, with 5 bases between them. This CDR3 comprises 13 residues.

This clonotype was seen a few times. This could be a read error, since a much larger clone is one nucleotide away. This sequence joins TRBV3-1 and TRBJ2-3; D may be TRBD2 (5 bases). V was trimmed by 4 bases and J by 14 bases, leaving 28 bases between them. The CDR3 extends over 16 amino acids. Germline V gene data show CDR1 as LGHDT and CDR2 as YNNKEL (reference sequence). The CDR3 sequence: CASSPYRDSTRDTMYF. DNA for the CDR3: TGTGCCAGCAGCCCCTATCGAGACTCGACTCGGGATACGATGTATTTT.

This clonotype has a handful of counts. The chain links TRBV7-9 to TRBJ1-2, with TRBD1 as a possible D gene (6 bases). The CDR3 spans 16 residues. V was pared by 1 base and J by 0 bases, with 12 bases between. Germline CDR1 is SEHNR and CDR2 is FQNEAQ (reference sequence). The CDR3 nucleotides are TGTGCCAGCAGCTTAGGAGGGGGACAAGCTAACTATGGCTACACCTTC. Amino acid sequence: CASSLGGGQANYGYTF. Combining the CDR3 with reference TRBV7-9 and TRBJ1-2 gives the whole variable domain DTGVSQNPRHKITKRGQNVTFRCDPISEHNRLYWYRQTLGQGPEFLTYFQNEAQLEKSRLLSDRFSAERPKGSFSTLEIQRTEQGDSAMYLCASSLGGGQANYGYTFGSGTRLTVV.